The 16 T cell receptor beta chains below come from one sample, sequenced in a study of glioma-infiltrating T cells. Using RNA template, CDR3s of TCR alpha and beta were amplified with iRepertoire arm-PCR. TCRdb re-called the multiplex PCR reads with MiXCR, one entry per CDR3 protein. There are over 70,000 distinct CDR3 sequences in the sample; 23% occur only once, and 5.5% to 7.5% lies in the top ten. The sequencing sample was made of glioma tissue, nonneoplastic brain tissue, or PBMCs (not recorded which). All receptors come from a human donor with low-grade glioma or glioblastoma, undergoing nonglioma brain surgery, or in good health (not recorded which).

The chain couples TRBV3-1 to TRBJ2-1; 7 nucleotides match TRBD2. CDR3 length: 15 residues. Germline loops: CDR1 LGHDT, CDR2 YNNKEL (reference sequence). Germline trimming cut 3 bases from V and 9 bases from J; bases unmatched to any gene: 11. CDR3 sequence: CASSQASAGVGEQFF. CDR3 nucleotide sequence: TGTGCCAGCAGCCAGGCCTCTGCGGGAGTTGGTGAGCAGTTCTTC.

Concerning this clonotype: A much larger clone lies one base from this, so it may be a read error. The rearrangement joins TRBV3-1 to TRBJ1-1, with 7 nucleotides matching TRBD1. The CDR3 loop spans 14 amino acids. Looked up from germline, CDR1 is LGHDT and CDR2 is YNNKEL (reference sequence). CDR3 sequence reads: CSSSRRTGNTEAFF. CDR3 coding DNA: TGTTCCAGCAGCCGGAGGACAGGGAACACTGAAGCTTTCTTT.

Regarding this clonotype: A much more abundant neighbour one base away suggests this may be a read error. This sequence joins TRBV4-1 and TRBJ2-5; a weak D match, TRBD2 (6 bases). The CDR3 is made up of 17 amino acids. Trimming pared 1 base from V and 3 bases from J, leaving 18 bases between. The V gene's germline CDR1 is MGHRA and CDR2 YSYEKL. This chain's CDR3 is CASSQALGASEKETQYF. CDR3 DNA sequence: TGCGCCAGCAGCCAAGCTCTCGGGGCTAGCGAGAAAGAGACCCAGTACTTC.

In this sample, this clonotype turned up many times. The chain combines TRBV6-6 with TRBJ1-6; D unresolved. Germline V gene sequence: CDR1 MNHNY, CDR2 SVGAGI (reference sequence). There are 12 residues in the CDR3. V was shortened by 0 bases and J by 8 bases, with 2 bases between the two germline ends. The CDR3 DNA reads TGTGCCAGCAGTTACTCCCATTCACCCCTCCACTTT. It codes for CASSYSHSPLHF.

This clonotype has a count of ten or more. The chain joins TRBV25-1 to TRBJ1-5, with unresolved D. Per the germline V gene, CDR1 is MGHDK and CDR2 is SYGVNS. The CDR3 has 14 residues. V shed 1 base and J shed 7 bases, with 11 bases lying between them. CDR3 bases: TGTGCCAGCAGTGAATGGGAGGGCAGACAGCCCCAGCATTTT. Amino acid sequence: CASSEWEGRQPQHF. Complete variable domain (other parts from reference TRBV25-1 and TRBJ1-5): EADIYQTPRYLVIGTGKKITLECSQTMGHDKMYWYQQDPGMELHLIHYSYGVNSTEKGDLSSESTVSRIRTEHFPLTLESARPSHTSQYLCASSEWEGRQPQHFGDGTRLSIL.

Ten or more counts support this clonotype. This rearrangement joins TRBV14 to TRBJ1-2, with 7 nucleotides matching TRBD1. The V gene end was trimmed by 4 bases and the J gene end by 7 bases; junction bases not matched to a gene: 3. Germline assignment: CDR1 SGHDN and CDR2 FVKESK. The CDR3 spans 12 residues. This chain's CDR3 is CASSRGQVGYTF. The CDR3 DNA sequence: TGTGCCAGCAGCCGAGGACAGGTTGGCTACACCTTC.

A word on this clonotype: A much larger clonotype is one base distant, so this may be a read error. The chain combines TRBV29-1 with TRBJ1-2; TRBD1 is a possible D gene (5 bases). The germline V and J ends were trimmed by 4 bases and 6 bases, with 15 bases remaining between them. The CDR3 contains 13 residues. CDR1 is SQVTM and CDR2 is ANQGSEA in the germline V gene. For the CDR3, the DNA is TGCAGCGTTGCGGCCCTTCAGGGAAATGGCTACACCTTC. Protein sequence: CSVAALQGNGYTF.

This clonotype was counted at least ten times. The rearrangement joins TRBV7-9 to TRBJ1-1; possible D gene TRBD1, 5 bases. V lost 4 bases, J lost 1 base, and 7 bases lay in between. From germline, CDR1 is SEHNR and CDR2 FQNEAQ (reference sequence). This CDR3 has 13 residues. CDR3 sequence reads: CASSSGGNTEAFF. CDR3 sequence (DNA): TGTGCCAGCAGCTCTGGGGGGAACACTGAAGCTTTCTTT.

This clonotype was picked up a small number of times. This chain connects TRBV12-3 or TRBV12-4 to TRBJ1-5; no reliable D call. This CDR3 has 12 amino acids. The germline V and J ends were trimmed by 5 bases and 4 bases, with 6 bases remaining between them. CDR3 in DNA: TGTGCCAGCAGTACGTTGAATCAGCCCCAGCATTTT. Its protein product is CASSTLNQPQHF.

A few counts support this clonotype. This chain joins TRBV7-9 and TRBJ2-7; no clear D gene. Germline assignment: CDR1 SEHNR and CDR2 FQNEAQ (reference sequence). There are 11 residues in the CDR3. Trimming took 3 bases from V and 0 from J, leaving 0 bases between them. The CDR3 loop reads CASSFSYEQYF. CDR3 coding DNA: TGTGCCAGCAGCTTCTCCTACGAGCAGTACTTC.

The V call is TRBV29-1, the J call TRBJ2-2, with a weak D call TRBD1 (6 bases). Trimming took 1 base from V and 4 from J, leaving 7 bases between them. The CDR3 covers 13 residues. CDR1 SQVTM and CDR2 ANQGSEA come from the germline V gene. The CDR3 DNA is TGCAGCGTTGAAGGCAGGGGCACCGGGGAGCTGTTTTTT. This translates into CSVEGRGTGELFF.

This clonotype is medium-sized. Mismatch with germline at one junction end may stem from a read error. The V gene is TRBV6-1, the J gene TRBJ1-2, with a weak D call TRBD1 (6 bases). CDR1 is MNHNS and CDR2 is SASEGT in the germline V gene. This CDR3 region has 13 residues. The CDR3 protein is CASSVAGTRTVGF. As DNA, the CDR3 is TGTGCCAGCAGTGTAGCCGGGACAAGGACGGTAGGCTTC.

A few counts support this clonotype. The CDR3 loop is CAVQASWTYEQYF. CDR3 nucleotides: TGCGCCGTACAGGCCTCGTGGACCTACGAGCAGTACTTC. The chain links TRBV10-2 to TRBJ2-7, with D perhaps matching TRBD1 (5 bases). Looked up from germline, CDR1 is WSHSY and CDR2 is SAAADI. With 11 bases removed from V and 2 bases from J, the gap between germline ends came to 16 bases. The CDR3 runs 13 residues.

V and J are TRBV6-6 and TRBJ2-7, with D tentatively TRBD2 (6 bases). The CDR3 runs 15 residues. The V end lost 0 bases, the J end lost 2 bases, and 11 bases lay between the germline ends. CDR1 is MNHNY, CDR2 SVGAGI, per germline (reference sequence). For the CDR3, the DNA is TGTGCCAGCAGTTACTCGCGCTGGGGGGCCTACGAGCAGTACTTC. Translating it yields CASSYSRWGAYEQYF.

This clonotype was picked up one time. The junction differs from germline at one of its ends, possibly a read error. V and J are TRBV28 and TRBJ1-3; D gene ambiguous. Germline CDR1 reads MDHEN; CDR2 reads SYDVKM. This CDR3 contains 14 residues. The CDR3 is CAGSPPISGNTIYF. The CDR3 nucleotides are TGTGCCGGCAGTCCCCCCATCTCTGGAAACACCATATATTTT.

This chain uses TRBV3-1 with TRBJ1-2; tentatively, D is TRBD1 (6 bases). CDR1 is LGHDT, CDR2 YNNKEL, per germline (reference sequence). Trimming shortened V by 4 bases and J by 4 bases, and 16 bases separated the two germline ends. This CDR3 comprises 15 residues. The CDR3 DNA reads TGTGCCAGCAGCCTACAGGGTAATATTCCCTATGGCTACACCTTC. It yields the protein CASSLQGNIPYGYTF.